This T cell receptor beta chain was sequenced in a study of OX40 agonist ivuxolimab in advanced cancers. The CDR3 is 13 amino acids. V lost 5 bases to trimming and J lost 0 bases, with 7 bases between them. Germline V lookup: CDR1 SGHTA, CDR2 FQGNSA. The method was immunoSEQ multiplex PCR; TCRdb's version includes in-frame clones alone and lacks a portion of them. The table lists about 80,000 clones, roughly 91% of them singletons. This specimen was CD4+ or CD8+ T cells sorted from blood, taken in a trial of the OX40 agonist ivuxolimab. The rearrangement joins TRBV7-2 to TRBJ1-1; D gene ambiguous. This clonotype was sampled from an adult with an advanced solid tumor such as melanoma, head and neck, liver or kidney cancer. The CDR3 loop reads CASSADMNTEAFF. CDR3 bases: TGTGCCAGCAGCGCAGATATGAACACTGAAGCTTTCTTT.